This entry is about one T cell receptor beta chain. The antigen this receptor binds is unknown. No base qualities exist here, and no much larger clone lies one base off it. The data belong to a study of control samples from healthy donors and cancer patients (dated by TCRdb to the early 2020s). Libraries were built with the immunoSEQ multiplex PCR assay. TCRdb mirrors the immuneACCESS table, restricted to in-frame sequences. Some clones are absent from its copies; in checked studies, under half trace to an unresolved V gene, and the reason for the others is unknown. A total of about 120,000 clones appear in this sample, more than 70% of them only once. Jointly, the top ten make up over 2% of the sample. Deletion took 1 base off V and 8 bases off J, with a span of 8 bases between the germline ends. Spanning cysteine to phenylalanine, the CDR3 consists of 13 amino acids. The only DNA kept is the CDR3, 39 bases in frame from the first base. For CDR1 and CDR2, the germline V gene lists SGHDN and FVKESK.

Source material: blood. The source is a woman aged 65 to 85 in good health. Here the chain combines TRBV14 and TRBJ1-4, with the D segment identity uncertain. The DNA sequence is TGTGCCAGCAGCCAAGGCCGGAAGGAAAAACTGTTTTTT. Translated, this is CASSQGRKEKLFF.